Listed here are 26 T cell receptor beta chains from one sample, sequenced in a study of cytomegalovirus exposure and HLA in healthy donors. Generated by immunoSEQ multiplex PCR, the TCRdb table keeps only in-frame clones and is missing some. The sample yields some 69,000 clones, roughly 97% seen once. Sequenced material: PBMCs. Source of these receptors: a man younger than 30 in good health and CMV-seronegative.

The chain combines TRBV6-6 with TRBJ1-5, with 7 bases aligning to TRBD1. There are 16 residues in the CDR3. Germline V CDR1 and CDR2: MNHNY, SVGAGI (reference sequence). The V gene end was trimmed by 5 bases and the J gene end by 2 bases; junction bases not matched to a gene: 9. The CDR3 spells CASSTRITGGNQPQHF. The CDR3 DNA follows: TGTGCCAGCAGTACGAGGATAACAGGGGGCAATCAGCCCCAGCATTTT.

This chain connects TRBV9 to TRBJ1-4; tentatively, D is TRBD1 (5 bases). V was pared by 1 base and J by 8 bases, with 12 bases between. This CDR3 contains 14 residues. Germline V lookup: CDR1 SGDLS, CDR2 YYNGEE. The CDR3 DNA follows: TGTGCCAGCAGCGTAATGGACGGGGGGGAAAAACTGTTTTTT. It encodes CASSVMDGGEKLFF.

V and J are TRBV5-4 and TRBJ1-5; D may be TRBD1 (5 bases). The CDR3 covers 16 residues. CDR1 is SGHNT and CDR2 is YYREEE in the germline V gene (reference sequence). V lost 2 bases, J lost 8 bases, and 20 bases lay in between. CDR3 protein: CASSLDEGANGEPQHF. The CDR3 DNA follows: TGTGCCAGCAGCTTAGATGAAGGGGCTAATGGTGAGCCCCAGCATTTT.

The chain couples TRBV19 to TRBJ2-1, with 8 nucleotides matching TRBD2. Germline loops: CDR1 LNHDA, CDR2 SQIVND (reference sequence). This CDR3 region has 16 residues. The trim removed 5 bases at V and 8 bases at J, leaving 14 bases unmatched. DNA of the CDR3: TGTGCCAGTAGTGTCGGGACTAGTTCGTTTAGGGATGAGCAGTTCTTC. Protein product: CASSVGTSSFRDEQFF.

This chain joins TRBV9 and TRBJ2-7, with a weak D call TRBD2 (5 bases). V lost 0 bases and J 3 bases, leaving 10 bases between the germline ends. Germline assignment: CDR1 SGDLS and CDR2 YYNGEE. The CDR3 is made up of 14 amino acids. CDR3 nucleotide sequence: TGTGCCAGCAGCGTAGGAGGGTTTCTCTACGAGCAGTACTTC. Translated: CASSVGGFLYEQYF.

This clone has a single count. Here the CDR3 reads CAISESAGTGFRQPQHF. CDR3 bases: TGTGCCATCAGTGAGAGCGCCGGGACAGGGTTTCGTCAGCCCCAGCATTTT. V and J are TRBV10-3 and TRBJ1-5; 9 bases agree with TRBD1. This CDR3 has 17 residues. The germline gives CDR1 ENHRY, CDR2 SYGVKD. The junction had 11 bases not matched to a gene; V was cut back by 2 bases and J by 6 bases.

The V call is TRBV18, the J call TRBJ1-6; 9 bases are a match to TRBD1. This CDR3 has 13 amino acids. V trimming: 6 bases; J trimming: 9 bases; junction bases outside the gene matches: 3. CDR1 and CDR2 from the germline V gene are KGHSH and LQKENI. CDR3 nucleotide sequence: TGTGCCAGCTCTCTGGACAGGGGTTCACCCCTCCACTTT. Its translation: CASSLDRGSPLHF.

The chain is built from TRBV27 and TRBJ1-2; a weak D match, TRBD1 (5 bases). Germline V CDR1 and CDR2: MNHEY, SMNVEV (reference sequence). V was cut by 5 bases and J by 0 bases, with 19 bases left in between. There are 17 residues in the CDR3. This chain's CDR3 is CASSPKESGTPNYGYTF. The CDR3 nucleotides are TGTGCCAGCAGTCCGAAAGAGTCCGGGACTCCTAACTATGGCTACACCTTC.

The chain joins TRBV27 to TRBJ1-2; no reliable D call. Trimming removed 0 bases at V and 1 base at J, with 12 bases between. The CDR3 covers 16 residues. CDR1 is MNHEY, CDR2 SMNVEV, per germline (reference sequence). CDR3 sequence reads: CASSLSAEGHNYGYTF. For the CDR3, the DNA is TGTGCCAGCAGTTTATCCGCGGAAGGCCATAACTATGGCTACACCTTC.

The chain is built from TRBV19 and TRBJ1-4, with 11 bases aligning to TRBD1. This CDR3 spans 19 amino acids. The germline CDR1 and CDR2 sequences are LNHDA and SQIVND (reference sequence). Trimming at V came to 0 bases and at J to 5 bases, leaving 11 bases not matched to a gene. DNA of the CDR3: TGTGCCAGTAGTATAGATCGAACGGGACAGGGGGAGATCAATGAAAAACTGTTTTTT. The encoded protein is CASSIDRTGQGEINEKLFF. Complete variable domain (other parts from reference TRBV19 and TRBJ1-4): DGGITQSPKYLFRKEGQNVTLSCEQNLNHDAMYWYRQDPGQGLRLIYYSQIVNDFQKGDIAEGYSVSREKKESFPLTVTSAQKNPTAFYLCASSIDRTGQGEINEKLFFGSGTQLSVL.

The chain has TRBV11-2 and TRBJ1-2, with TRBD1 matching 8 bases. CDR3 length: 16 residues. The J segment lost 8 bases and the V segment lost 4 bases, leaving 15 bases of the junction unmatched. Germline lookup yields CDR1 SGHAT and CDR2 FQNNGV. The DNA for the CDR3 is TGTGCCAGCAGCTCTTTGGTGCGGCAGGGGGCTGGAGGCTACACCTTC. Amino acids: CASSSLVRQGAGGYTF.

The chain links TRBV9 to TRBJ1-1; D unclear. V was clipped by 4 bases and J by 1 base, with 20 bases between them. Germline loops: CDR1 SGDLS, CDR2 YYNGEE. The CDR3 is 17 amino acids. The CDR3: CASSPGARDLENTEAFF. The CDR3 nucleotides read TGTGCCAGCAGCCCAGGAGCTCGGGATCTAGAGAACACTGAAGCTTTCTTT. The variable domain in full, with the rest retrieved from reference TRBV9 and TRBJ1-1, is DSGVTQTPKHLITATGQRVTLRCSPRSGDLSVYWYQQSLDQGLQFLIQYYNGEERAKGNILERFSAQQFPDLHSELNLSSLELGDSALYFCASSPGARDLENTEAFFGQGTRLTVV.

The chain is built from TRBV19 and TRBJ2-7; 10 bases line up with TRBD1. This CDR3 is built from 15 residues. With V trimmed by 5 bases and J by 3 bases, 7 bases remained unmatched. In germline, CDR1 is LNHDA, CDR2 SQIVND (reference sequence). CDR3 DNA: TGTGCCAGTAGTCGTTCCCGGGACAGGGGCTACGAGCAGTACTTC. Its translation is CASSRSRDRGYEQYF.

This rearrangement joins TRBV25-1 to TRBJ2-5, with no clear D. Between the trimmed V and J ends, which lost 1 base and 1 base, there was a span of 7 bases. The length of the CDR3 is 14 residues. The V gene's germline CDR1 is MGHDK and CDR2 SYGVNS. The CDR3 coding sequence is TGTGCCAGCAGTGAATCGCGGAGCCAAGAGACCCAGTACTTC. As protein: CASSESRSQETQYF.

The chain has TRBV2 and TRBJ2-1; 11 bases map to TRBD2. The CDR3 has 16 residues. Trimming cost V 5 bases and J 8 bases; bases outside gene matches: 11. The germline CDR1 and CDR2 sequences are SNHLY and FYNNEI. This CDR3 is CASSPFSGRASDEQFF. DNA for the CDR3: TGTGCCAGCAGTCCCTTTAGCGGGAGGGCCTCCGATGAGCAGTTCTTC.

The rearrangement uses TRBV27 and TRBJ2-7; 13 nucleotides align to TRBD2. Looked up from germline, CDR1 is MNHEY and CDR2 is SMNVEV (reference sequence). This CDR3 contains 17 residues. The J segment lost 4 bases and the V segment lost 5 bases, leaving 11 bases of the junction unmatched. CDR3 sequence reads: CASSPTSGLAGEYEQYF. In DNA, the CDR3 is TGTGCCAGCAGTCCCACTTCCGGACTAGCGGGAGAATACGAGCAGTACTTC.

The chain employs TRBV19 and TRBJ1-1; maybe TRBD1 (5 bases). V was shortened by 1 base and J by 4 bases, with 13 bases between the two germline ends. Germline CDR1 LNHDA, CDR2 SQIVND (reference sequence). The CDR3 sequence is 15 residues long. CDR3 bases: TGTGCCAGTAGTATAGTGGGCCGGGGGAGCACTGAAGCTTTCTTT. It encodes CASSIVGRGSTEAFF.

This chain uses TRBV4-1 with TRBJ2-1, with no clear D. Germline V CDR1 and CDR2: MGHRA, YSYEKL. V dropped 1 base and J dropped 3 bases, with 16 bases sitting between them. This CDR3 spans 17 amino acids. CDR3 sequence: CASSQVLAPADYNEQFF. CDR3 nucleotides: TGCGCCAGCAGCCAAGTTTTAGCCCCGGCGGACTACAATGAGCAGTTCTTC.

CDR3 residues: CANSGQPQHF. Written as DNA, the CDR3 is TGTGCCAACTCCGGGCAGCCCCAGCATTTT. The chain uses TRBV6-5 and TRBJ1-5; D remains unclear. Trimming pared 10 bases from V and 7 bases from J, leaving 8 bases between. The CDR3 sequence is 10 residues long. Germline CDR1 MNHEY, CDR2 SVGAGI.

The chain combines TRBV18 with TRBJ1-3, with 10 nucleotides matching TRBD1. J was trimmed by 4 bases and V by 3 bases; bases with no gene match: 9. The germline CDR1 and CDR2 sequences are KGHSH and LQKENI. The CDR3 runs to 17 residues. This CDR3 reads CASSPSTGGTEGNTIYF. In DNA form, the CDR3 reads TGTGCCAGCTCACCCTCGACAGGGGGCACGGAAGGAAACACCATATATTTT.

The J gene is TRBJ2-7, the V gene TRBV5-6; unclear D gene. The J call may be in error: the DNA end matches TRBJ2-5 better. Germline lookup yields CDR1 SGHDT and CDR2 YYEEEE. This CDR3 is built from 18 residues. The DNA for the CDR3 is TGTGCCAGCAGCTTGTTTGAGTGGGCAGAGAAAATTCAAGAGACCCAGTACTTC. It yields the protein CASSLFEWAEKIQETQYF.

The sample holds one count of this clone. The CDR3 protein is CASSEHSGSDEQYF. The CDR3, as DNA: TGTGCCAGCAGTGAACATAGCGGGAGCGACGAGCAGTACTTC. The rearrangement links TRBV2 to TRBJ2-7; TRBD2 aligns across 9 bases. CDR3 length: 14 residues. V trimming: 2 bases; J trimming: 5 bases; junction bases outside the gene matches: 4. CDR1 and CDR2 (germline): SNHLY, FYNNEI.

This clone was seen only once. CDR3 in amino acids: CARGEGSNQPQHF. The CDR3 nucleotides read TGTGCCAGGGGGGAGGGGTCCAATCAGCCCCAGCATTTT. The chain uses TRBV7-5 and TRBJ1-5. TRBV7-5 is annotated as a pseudogene. This CDR3 region has 13 residues.

V gene TRBV28 combines with J gene TRBJ1-2; D unresolved. V was cut by 4 bases and J by 6 bases, with 6 bases left in between. Germline loops: CDR1 MDHEN, CDR2 SYDVKM. The CDR3 loop spans 11 amino acids. Here the CDR3 DNA reads TGTGCCAGCAGTTACAGAAATGGCTACACCTTC. This codes for CASSYRNGYTF.

This sequence joins TRBV14 and TRBJ2-1, with 8 bases identical to TRBD2. V lost 2 bases to trimming and J lost 8 bases; unmatched junction nucleotides: 8. The CDR3 runs 15 residues. The germline V gene has CDR1 SGHDN and CDR2 FVKESK. DNA of the CDR3: TGTGCCAGCAGCCAATGGCAGCGGGAGATCGATGAGCAGTTCTTC. Translated: CASSQWQREIDEQFF.

The rearrangement joins TRBV4-1 to TRBJ1-1, with no clear D. Trimming took 0 bases from V and 0 from J, leaving 20 bases between them. Germline-derived CDR1 and CDR2 are MGHRA and YSYEKL. The CDR3 loop spans 19 amino acids. CDR3 sequence: CASSQDEVTSLYMNTEAFF. The DNA of the CDR3 is TGCGCCAGCAGCCAAGATGAGGTGACGTCCCTATACATGAACACTGAAGCTTTCTTT.